This record covers a single T cell receptor beta chain. The data originate from a study of blood T cell repertoires in COVID-19. The wider study: Samples came from the United States, Italy and Spain, spanning acute and convalescent COVID-19. PBMCs, B-cell-depleted T cells, or T cells were the source of the cDNA or gDNA that made up the material.

Seattle patient enrollment occurred during active infection, with longitudinal follow-up thereafter. As handled by the study authors: The assay estimated nucleated cells by amplifying reference gene primers. Produced via immunoSEQ multiplex PCR; TCRdb's table is partial and in-frame only. V, J and clone size reflect that table, while D and trimming were determined from the DNA. The data hold 410,000 or so clones, with around nine tenths observed a single time. Trimming removed 6 bases at V and 6 bases at J, with 14 bases between. Germline V gene lookup returns CDR1 ENHRY and CDR2 SYGVKD. The CDR3 length is 13 residues.

Specimen: peripheral blood. The chain is built from TRBV10-3 and TRBJ1-2, with a tentative D call TRBD1 (6 bases). The receptor was isolated from a woman between 40 and 55 years old with COVID-19, enrolled during active disease. The CDR3 is CAIRKSGVDGYTF. The CDR3 nucleotides are TGTGCCATCAGGAAGTCAGGGGTTGATGGCTACACCTTC.